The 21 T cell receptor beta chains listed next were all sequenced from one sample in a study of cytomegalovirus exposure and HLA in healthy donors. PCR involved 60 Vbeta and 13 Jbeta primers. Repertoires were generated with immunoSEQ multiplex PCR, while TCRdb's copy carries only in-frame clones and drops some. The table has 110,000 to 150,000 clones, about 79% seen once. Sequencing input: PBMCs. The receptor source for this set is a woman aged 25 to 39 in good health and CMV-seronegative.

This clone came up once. The CDR3 is CASRPSPGTGGVYQPQHF. The CDR3 DNA reads TGTGCCAGCAGGCCCTCCCCGGGGACAGGGGGAGTTTATCAGCCCCAGCATTTT. This chain joins TRBV28 and TRBJ1-5; TRBD1 matches 11 bases. CDR3 length: 18 amino acids. V lost 6 bases, J lost 5 bases, and 15 bases stayed unmatched. Looked up from germline, CDR1 is MDHEN and CDR2 is SYDVKM.

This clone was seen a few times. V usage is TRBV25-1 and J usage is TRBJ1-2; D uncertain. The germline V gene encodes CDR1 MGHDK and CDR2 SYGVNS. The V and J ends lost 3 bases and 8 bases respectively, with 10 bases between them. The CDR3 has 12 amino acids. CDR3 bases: TGTGCCAGCAGTGATGCCACCGGGGGCTACACCTTC. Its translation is CASSDATGGYTF.

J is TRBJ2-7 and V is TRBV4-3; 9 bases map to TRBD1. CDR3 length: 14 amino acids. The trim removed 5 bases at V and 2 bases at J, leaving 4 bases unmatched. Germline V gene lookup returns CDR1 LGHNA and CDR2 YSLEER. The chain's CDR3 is CASSGTGTPYEQYF. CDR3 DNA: TGCGCCAGCAGCGGGACAGGGACGCCCTACGAGCAGTACTTC.

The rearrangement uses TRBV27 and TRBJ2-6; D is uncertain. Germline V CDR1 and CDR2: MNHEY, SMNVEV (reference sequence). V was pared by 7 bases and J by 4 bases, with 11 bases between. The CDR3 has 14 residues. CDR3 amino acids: CASMKRPGANVLTF. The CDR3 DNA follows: TGTGCCAGCATGAAGAGGCCGGGGGCCAACGTCCTGACTTTC.

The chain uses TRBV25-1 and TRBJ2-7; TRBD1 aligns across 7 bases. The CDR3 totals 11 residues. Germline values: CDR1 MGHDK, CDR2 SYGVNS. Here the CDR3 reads CVTGKGYEQYF. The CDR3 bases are TGTGTGACAGGGAAGGGCTACGAGCAGTACTTC.

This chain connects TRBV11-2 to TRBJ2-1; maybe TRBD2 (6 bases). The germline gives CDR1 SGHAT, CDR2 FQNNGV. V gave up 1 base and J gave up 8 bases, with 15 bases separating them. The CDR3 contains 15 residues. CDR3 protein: CASSLVSGVNDEQFF. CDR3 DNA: TGTGCCAGCAGCTTAGTCTCGGGAGTGAACGATGAGCAGTTCTTC.

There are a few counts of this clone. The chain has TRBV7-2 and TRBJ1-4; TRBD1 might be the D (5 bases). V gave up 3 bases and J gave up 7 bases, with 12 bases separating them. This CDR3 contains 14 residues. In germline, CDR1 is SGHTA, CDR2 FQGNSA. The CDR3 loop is CASSFQGRAEKLFF. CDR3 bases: TGTGCCAGCAGCTTCCAGGGAAGGGCTGAAAAACTGTTTTTT.

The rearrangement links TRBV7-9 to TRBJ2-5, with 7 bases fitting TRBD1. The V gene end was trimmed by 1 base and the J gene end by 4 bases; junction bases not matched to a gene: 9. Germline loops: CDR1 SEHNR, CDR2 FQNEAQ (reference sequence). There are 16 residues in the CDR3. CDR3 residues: CASSLVMRQGIETQYF. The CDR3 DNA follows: TGTGCCAGCAGCTTAGTAATGCGACAGGGTATAGAGACCCAGTACTTC.

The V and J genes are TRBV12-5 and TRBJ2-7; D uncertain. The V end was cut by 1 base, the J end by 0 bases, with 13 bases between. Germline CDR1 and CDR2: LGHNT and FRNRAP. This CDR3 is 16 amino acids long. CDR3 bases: TGTGCTAGTGGTTTGGGAGATCTTCGGAGCTCCTACGAGCAGTACTTC. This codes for CASGLGDLRSSYEQYF.

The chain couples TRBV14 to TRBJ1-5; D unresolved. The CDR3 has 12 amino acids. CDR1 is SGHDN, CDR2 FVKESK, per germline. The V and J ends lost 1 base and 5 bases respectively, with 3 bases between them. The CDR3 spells CASSQGDQPQHF. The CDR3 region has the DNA TGTGCCAGCAGCCAAGGAGATCAGCCCCAGCATTTT.

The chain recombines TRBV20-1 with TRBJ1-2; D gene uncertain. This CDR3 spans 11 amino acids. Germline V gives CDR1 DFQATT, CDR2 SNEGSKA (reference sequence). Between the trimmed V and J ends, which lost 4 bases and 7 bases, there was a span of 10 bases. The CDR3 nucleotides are TGCAGTGCTAAGATTTTGAGTGGCTACACCTTC. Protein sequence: CSAKILSGYTF.

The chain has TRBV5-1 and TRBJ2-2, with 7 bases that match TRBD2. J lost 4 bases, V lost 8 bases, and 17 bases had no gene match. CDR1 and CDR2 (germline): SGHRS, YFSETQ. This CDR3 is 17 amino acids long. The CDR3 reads CASTRLNQRGFTGELFF. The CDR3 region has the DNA TGCGCCAGTACCAGGCTTAACCAGCGGGGATTCACCGGGGAGCTGTTTTTT.

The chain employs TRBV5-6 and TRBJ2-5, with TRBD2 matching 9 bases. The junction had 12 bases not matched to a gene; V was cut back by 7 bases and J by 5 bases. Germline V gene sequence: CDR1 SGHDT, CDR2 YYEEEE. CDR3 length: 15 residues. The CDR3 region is CASLERGVPRETQYF. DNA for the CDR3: TGTGCCAGCCTGGAGCGGGGGGTTCCCCGCGAGACCCAGTACTTC.

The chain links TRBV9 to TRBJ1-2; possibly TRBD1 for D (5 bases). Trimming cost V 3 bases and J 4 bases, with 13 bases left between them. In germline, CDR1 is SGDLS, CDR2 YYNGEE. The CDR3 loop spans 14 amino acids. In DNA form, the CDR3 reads TGTGCCAGCAGCGACCCCCAGGGCAGCTATGGCTACACCTTC. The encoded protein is CASSDPQGSYGYTF.

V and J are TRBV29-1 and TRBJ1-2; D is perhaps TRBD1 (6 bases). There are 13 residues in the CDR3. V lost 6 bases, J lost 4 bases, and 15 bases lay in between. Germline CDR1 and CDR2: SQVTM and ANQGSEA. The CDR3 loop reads CSVDQGLAYGYTF. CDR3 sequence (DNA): TGCAGCGTCGACCAGGGGCTGGCCTATGGCTACACCTTC.

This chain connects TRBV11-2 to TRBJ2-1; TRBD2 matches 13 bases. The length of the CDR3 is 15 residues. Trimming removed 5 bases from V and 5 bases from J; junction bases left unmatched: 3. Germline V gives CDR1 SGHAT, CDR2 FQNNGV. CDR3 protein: CASSRTSGGNNEQFF. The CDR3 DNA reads TGTGCCAGCAGCCGGACTAGCGGGGGCAACAATGAGCAGTTCTTC.

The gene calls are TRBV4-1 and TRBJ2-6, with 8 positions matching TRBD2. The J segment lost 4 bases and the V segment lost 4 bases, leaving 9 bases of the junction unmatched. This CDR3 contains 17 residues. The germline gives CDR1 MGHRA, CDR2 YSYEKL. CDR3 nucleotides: TGCGCCAGCAGCCCCGGCGGGGGGCATTCGGGGGCCAACGTCCTGACTTTC. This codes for CASSPGGGHSGANVLTF.

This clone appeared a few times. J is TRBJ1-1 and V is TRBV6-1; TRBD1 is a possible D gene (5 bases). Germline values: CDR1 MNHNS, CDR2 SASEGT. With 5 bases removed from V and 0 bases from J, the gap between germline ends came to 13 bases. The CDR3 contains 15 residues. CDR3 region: CASSRFRVLNTEAFF. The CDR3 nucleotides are TGTGCCAGCAGTAGATTCAGGGTTTTGAACACTGAAGCTTTCTTT.

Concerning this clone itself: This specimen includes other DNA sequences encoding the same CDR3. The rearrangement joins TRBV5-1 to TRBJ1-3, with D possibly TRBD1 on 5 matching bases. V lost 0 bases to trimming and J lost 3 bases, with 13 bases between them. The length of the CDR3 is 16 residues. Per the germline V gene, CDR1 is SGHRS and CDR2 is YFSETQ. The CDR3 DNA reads TGCGCCAGCAGCTTGGCCGGGGGGATAAGTGGAAACACCATATATTTT. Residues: CASSLAGGISGNTIYF.

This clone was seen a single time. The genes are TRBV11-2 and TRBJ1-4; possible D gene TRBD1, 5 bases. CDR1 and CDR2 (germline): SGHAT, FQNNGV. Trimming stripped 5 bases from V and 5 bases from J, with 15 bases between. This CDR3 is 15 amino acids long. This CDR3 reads CASSLSGPGNEKLFF. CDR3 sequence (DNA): TGTGCCAGCAGCCTCTCCGGGCCAGGGAATGAAAAACTGTTTTTT.

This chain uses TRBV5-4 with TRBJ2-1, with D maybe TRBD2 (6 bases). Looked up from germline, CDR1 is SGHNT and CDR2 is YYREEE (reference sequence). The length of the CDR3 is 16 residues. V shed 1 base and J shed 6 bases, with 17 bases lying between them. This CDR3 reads CASSLWGDPPINEQFF. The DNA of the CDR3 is TGTGCCAGCAGCTTGTGGGGGGACCCTCCCATCAATGAGCAGTTCTTC.